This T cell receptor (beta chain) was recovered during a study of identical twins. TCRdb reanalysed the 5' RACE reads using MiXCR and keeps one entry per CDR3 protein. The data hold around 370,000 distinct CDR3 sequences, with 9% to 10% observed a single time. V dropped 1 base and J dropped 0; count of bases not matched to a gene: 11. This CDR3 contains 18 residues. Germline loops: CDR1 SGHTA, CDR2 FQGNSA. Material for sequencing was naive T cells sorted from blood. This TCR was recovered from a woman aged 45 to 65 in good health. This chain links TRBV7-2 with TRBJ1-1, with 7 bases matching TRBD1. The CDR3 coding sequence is TGTGCCAGCAGCTTAGGTTTTATAGGGACAGAGTTGAACACTGAAGCTTTCTTT. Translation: CASSLGFIGTELNTEAFF.